These T cell receptor beta chains were read from a single sample in a study of cytomegalovirus exposure and HLA in healthy donors. Libraries were prepared by immunoSEQ multiplex PCR; TCRdb keeps only in-frame clonotypes and omits some of them. The sample records tens of thousands of clones, approximately 90% being singletons. Material for sequencing was PBMCs. The receptors come from a woman aged 18-29 years in good health and CMV-seropositive. CDR3s include the opening cysteine and the closing phenylalanine or tryptophan. The D gene is left open where the match is weak. Part of the rows lack a size; the others show once, few, many or a class for expanded clones.

d_gene: TRBD2; j_gene: TRBJ2-3; v_gene: TRBV10-1; abundance: -; CDR3aa: CASSESTSGGTGTDTQYF; CDR3nt: TGCGCCAGCAGTGAGTCGACTAGCGGGGGCACGGGCACAGATACGCAGTATTTT
d_gene: TRBD1; j_gene: TRBJ2-1; v_gene: TRBV10-3; abundance: -; CDR3aa: CAISGQGAYNEQFF; CDR3nt: TGTGCCATCAGTGGACAGGGGGCCTACAATGAGCAGTTCTTC
d_gene: -; j_gene: TRBJ2-5; v_gene: TRBV4-1; abundance: -; CDR3aa: CASGQRRGGETQYF; CDR3nt: TGCGCCAGCGGCCAGAGACGGGGAGGAGAGACCCAGTACTTC
d_gene: TRBD2; j_gene: TRBJ2-1; v_gene: TRBV27; abundance: -; CDR3aa: CASSLSNRLAGGPNEQFF; CDR3nt: TGTGCCAGCAGTTTATCAAATCGACTAGCGGGAGGGCCCAATGAGCAGTTCTTC
d_gene: -; j_gene: TRBJ2-3; v_gene: TRBV15; abundance: -; CDR3aa: CATSRAGVVTDTQYF; CDR3nt: TGTGCCACCAGCAGAGCTGGAGTGGTCACAGATACGCAGTATTTT
d_gene: -; j_gene: TRBJ1-2; v_gene: TRBV6-5; abundance: -; CDR3aa: CASSGNGQINYGYTF; CDR3nt: TGTGCCAGCAGTGGGAACGGACAGATTAACTATGGCTACACCTTC
d_gene: TRBD2; j_gene: TRBJ2-1; v_gene: TRBV6-1; abundance: -; CDR3aa: CASSEPSGGVGLHEQFF; CDR3nt: TGTGCCAGCAGTGAACCTAGCGGGGGGGTTGGATTACATGAGCAGTTCTTC
d_gene: TRBD1; j_gene: TRBJ2-3; v_gene: TRBV13; abundance: -; CDR3aa: CASSPPGTGGDPDTQYF; CDR3nt: TGTGCCAGCAGCCCCCCCGGGACAGGGGGGGATCCAGATACGCAGTATTTT
d_gene: TRBD1; j_gene: TRBJ2-3; v_gene: TRBV15; abundance: -; CDR3aa: CATSNRGDTQYF; CDR3nt: TGTGCCACCAGTAACAGGGGTGATACGCAGTATTTT
d_gene: TRBD2; j_gene: TRBJ2-1; v_gene: TRBV2; abundance: once; CDR3aa: CASSASGTFF; CDR3nt: TGTGCCAGCAGTGCTAGCGGGACGTTCTTC
d_gene: TRBD2; j_gene: TRBJ2-1; v_gene: TRBV7-9; abundance: -; CDR3aa: CASRPIAGGLEQFF; CDR3nt: TGTGCCAGCAGGCCTATAGCGGGGGGACTTGAGCAGTTCTTC
d_gene: TRBD2; j_gene: TRBJ2-7; v_gene: TRBV2; abundance: few; CDR3aa: CASTGLAGQQYF; CDR3nt: TGTGCCAGCACCGGACTAGCGGGCCAGCAGTACTTC
d_gene: TRBD2; j_gene: TRBJ2-1; v_gene: TRBV7-6; abundance: -; CDR3aa: CASSPESSGYNEQFF; CDR3nt: TGTGCCAGCAGCCCCGAGTCTAGCGGCTACAATGAGCAGTTCTTC
d_gene: TRBD1; j_gene: TRBJ2-3; v_gene: TRBV5-1; abundance: few; CDR3aa: CASSRGTGGYSDTQYF; CDR3nt: TGCGCCAGCAGCCGGGGGACAGGGGGGTACTCAGATACGCAGTATTTT
d_gene: TRBD1; j_gene: TRBJ1-5; v_gene: TRBV30; abundance: -; CDR3aa: CAWSAKWGTGETYSNQPQHF; CDR3nt: TGTGCCTGGAGCGCGAAGTGGGGGACAGGCGAAACTTATAGCAATCAGCCCCAGCATTTT
d_gene: TRBD1; j_gene: TRBJ1-2; v_gene: TRBV7-9; abundance: -; CDR3aa: CASSPNPGQGLHGYTF; CDR3nt: TGTGCCAGCAGCCCGAATCCGGGACAGGGACTGCATGGCTACACCTTC
d_gene: -; j_gene: TRBJ2-5; v_gene: TRBV14; abundance: -; CDR3aa: CASSRNRRETQYF; CDR3nt: TGTGCCAGCAGCCGAAACCGACGGGAAACCCAGTACTTC
d_gene: TRBD1; j_gene: TRBJ1-1; v_gene: TRBV2; abundance: -; CDR3aa: CASSLGQGRDTEAFF; CDR3nt: TGTGCCAGCAGCCTAGGACAGGGGAGGGACACTGAAGCTTTCTTT
d_gene: -; j_gene: TRBJ1-1; v_gene: TRBV7-9; abundance: -; CDR3aa: CASTPTGRALNTEAFF; CDR3nt: TGTGCCAGCACCCCTACAGGGAGAGCCTTGAACACTGAAGCTTTCTTT
d_gene: TRBD2; j_gene: TRBJ2-5; v_gene: TRBV7-9; abundance: -; CDR3aa: CASRARGAGGPETQYF; CDR3nt: TGTGCCAGCCGTGCCCGGGGGGCGGGAGGGCCGGAGACCCAGTACTTC
d_gene: TRBD1; j_gene: TRBJ1-2; v_gene: TRBV9; abundance: -; CDR3aa: CASSPSGTANYGYTF; CDR3nt: TGTGCCAGCAGCCCGTCCGGGACAGCCAACTATGGCTACACCTTC
d_gene: -; j_gene: TRBJ2-1; v_gene: TRBV29-1; abundance: -; CDR3aa: CSVEIGSSYNEQFF; CDR3nt: TGCAGCGTTGAAATCGGGAGCTCCTACAATGAGCAGTTCTTC
d_gene: -; j_gene: TRBJ1-4; v_gene: TRBV6-6; abundance: -; CDR3aa: CASSFRTAEGEKLFF; CDR3nt: TGTGCCAGCAGTTTTAGGACAGCTGAGGGGGAAAAACTGTTTTTT
d_gene: -; j_gene: TRBJ2-1; v_gene: TRBV2; abundance: once; CDR3aa: CASGTANEQFF; CDR3nt: TGTGCCAGCGGGACTGCCAATGAGCAGTTCTTC
d_gene: -; j_gene: TRBJ2-1; v_gene: TRBV14; abundance: once; CDR3aa: CASSQGRYNEQFF; CDR3nt: TGTGCCAGCAGCCAAGGGCGGTACAATGAGCAGTTCTTC
d_gene: -; j_gene: TRBJ2-7; v_gene: TRBV21-1; abundance: -; CDR3aa: CASSTSYEQYF; CDR3nt: TGTGCCAGCAGCACTTCCTACGAGCAGTACTTC
d_gene: TRBD1; j_gene: TRBJ1-3; v_gene: TRBV5-1; abundance: -; CDR3aa: CASSPGTDSGNTIYF; CDR3nt: TGCGCCAGCAGCCCAGGGACAGACTCTGGAAACACCATATATTTT
d_gene: -; j_gene: TRBJ2-6; v_gene: TRBV30; abundance: few; CDR3aa: CAWSVQGSFSGANVLTF; CDR3nt: TGTGCCTGGAGCGTGCAGGGGTCCTTCTCTGGGGCCAACGTCCTGACTTTC
d_gene: TRBD2; j_gene: TRBJ2-7; v_gene: TRBV28; abundance: -; CDR3aa: CASRTPSGTSAEQYF; CDR3nt: TGTGCCAGCAGGACCCCTAGCGGGACTTCGGCCGAGCAGTACTTC
d_gene: -; j_gene: TRBJ2-1; v_gene: TRBV5-1; abundance: -; CDR3aa: CASGSGVGEEQFF; CDR3nt: TGCGCCAGCGGATCTGGGGTCGGGGAGGAACAGTTCTTC
d_gene: -; j_gene: TRBJ2-3; v_gene: TRBV13; abundance: -; CDR3aa: CASSLVQESTDTQYF; CDR3nt: TGTGCCAGCAGCTTAGTACAGGAGAGCACAGATACGCAGTATTTT
d_gene: TRBD1; j_gene: TRBJ2-5; v_gene: TRBV4-3; abundance: few; CDR3aa: CASSQDGTGGAETQYF; CDR3nt: TGCGCCAGCAGCCAAGATGGGACAGGGGGCGCAGAGACCCAGTACTTC
d_gene: -; j_gene: TRBJ1-1; v_gene: TRBV4-3; abundance: -; CDR3aa: CASSQVAGQRLGIEAFF; CDR3nt: TGCGCCAGCAGCCAAGTCGCAGGACAGAGGTTAGGCATTGAAGCTTTCTTT
d_gene: -; j_gene: TRBJ1-1; v_gene: TRBV7-9; abundance: -; CDR3aa: CASSLAGQNTEAFF; CDR3nt: TGTGCCAGCAGCTTAGCGGGACAAAACACTGAAGCTTTCTTT
d_gene: TRBD1; j_gene: TRBJ2-2; v_gene: TRBV9; abundance: few; CDR3aa: CASSVWDRGTGELFF; CDR3nt: TGTGCCAGCAGCGTATGGGACAGGGGGACCGGGGAGCTGTTTTTT
d_gene: TRBD2; j_gene: TRBJ2-5; v_gene: TRBV9; abundance: -; CDR3aa: CASSVAGTSGAPPQETQYF; CDR3nt: TGTGCCAGCAGCGTGGCCGGGACTAGCGGGGCGCCCCCCCAAGAGACCCAGTACTTC
d_gene: TRBD1; j_gene: TRBJ2-7; v_gene: TRBV11-2; abundance: -; CDR3aa: CASSLDLPGQPQYF; CDR3nt: TGTGCCAGCAGCTTAGATCTACCGGGACAGCCGCAGTACTTC
d_gene: TRBD1; j_gene: TRBJ1-6; v_gene: TRBV19; abundance: few; CDR3aa: CASSTRTGTGIHF; CDR3nt: TGTGCCAGTAGTACAAGAACCGGGACAGGGATCCACTTT
d_gene: -; j_gene: TRBJ1-2; v_gene: TRBV11-2; abundance: -; CDR3aa: CASSSTPPEGYTF; CDR3nt: TGTGCCAGCAGCTCTACCCCCCCGGAGGGCTACACCTTC
d_gene: TRBD1; j_gene: TRBJ2-7; v_gene: TRBV2; abundance: few; CDR3aa: CASRTGTGVSEQYF; CDR3nt: TGTGCCAGCAGGACCGGGACAGGGGTTAGCGAGCAGTACTTC
d_gene: TRBD2; j_gene: TRBJ2-7; v_gene: TRBV4-2; abundance: few; CDR3aa: CASSQDMGQGGDEQYF; CDR3nt: TGTGCCAGCAGCCAAGATATGGGGCAGGGAGGGGACGAGCAGTACTTC
d_gene: -; j_gene: TRBJ2-5; v_gene: TRBV4-2; abundance: -; CDR3aa: CASSQDGNGGVETQYF; CDR3nt: TGTGCCAGCAGCCAAGACGGAAACGGAGGGGTAGAGACCCAGTACTTC
d_gene: TRBD2; j_gene: TRBJ2-2; v_gene: TRBV7-9; abundance: -; CDR3aa: CASSLAILGGTGELFF; CDR3nt: TGTGCCAGCAGCTTAGCAATTCTCGGGGGGACCGGGGAGCTGTTTTTT
d_gene: TRBD1; j_gene: TRBJ2-1; v_gene: TRBV2; abundance: -; CDR3aa: CASSDYGQGTFDEQFF; CDR3nt: TGTGCCAGCAGTGACTACGGACAGGGTACATTCGATGAGCAGTTCTTC
d_gene: -; j_gene: TRBJ1-6; v_gene: TRBV19; abundance: -; CDR3aa: CASSLGTAAPLHF; CDR3nt: TGTGCCAGTAGTCTCGGGACTGCTGCACCCCTCCACTTT
d_gene: -; j_gene: TRBJ2-2; v_gene: TRBV28; abundance: -; CDR3aa: CASGHPNTGELFF; CDR3nt: TGTGCCAGCGGGCACCCCAACACCGGGGAGCTGTTTTTT
d_gene: TRBD2; j_gene: TRBJ2-4; v_gene: TRBV6-1; abundance: -; CDR3aa: CASSERLAGAFSAKNIQYF; CDR3nt: TGTGCCAGCAGTGAAAGACTAGCGGGAGCTTTCTCAGCCAAAAACATTCAGTACTTC
d_gene: TRBD1; j_gene: TRBJ1-5; v_gene: TRBV30; abundance: -; CDR3aa: CAWSVGIGGSQPQHF; CDR3nt: TGTGCCTGGAGTGTCGGGATAGGGGGCAGTCAGCCCCAGCATTTT
d_gene: -; j_gene: TRBJ2-1; v_gene: TRBV5-6; abundance: -; CDR3aa: CASSFRSGITRVKDEQFF; CDR3nt: TGTGCCAGCAGCTTCCGATCCGGGATCACTAGGGTTAAGGATGAGCAGTTCTTC